This paragraph covers one T cell receptor beta chain sequence. Losses at the gene ends were 0 bases for V and 3 bases for J; bases not matched to a gene: 6. Germline V gene data show CDR1 as SGHDT and CDR2 as YYEEEE. The CDR3 spans 15 residues. The record originates from a study of low-dose radiotherapy and immunotherapy resistance in tumors. First-strand cDNA used TRAV- and TRBV-specific primers, covering alpha and beta chains. Amplification, which lasted about 20 PCR cycles, used a constant-region primer and V-primer adapter to amplify TCRs. One entry per CDR3 protein results from TCRdb running MiXCR on the reads. The repertoire holds 13,000 to 15,000 distinct CDR3 sequences, with under 80% as singletons.

The chain employs TRBV5-6 and TRBJ2-7; 7 bases align to TRBD1. The clonotype originates from a human donor with advanced metastatic prostate, ovarian, gallbladder or colorectal cancer (not recorded which). This table probably holds off-target reads from a library built for another chain. The CDR3: CASSLAGQDYYEQYF. The CDR3 nucleotides are TGTGCCAGCAGCTTGGCCGGACAGGATTACTACGAGCAGTACTTC.